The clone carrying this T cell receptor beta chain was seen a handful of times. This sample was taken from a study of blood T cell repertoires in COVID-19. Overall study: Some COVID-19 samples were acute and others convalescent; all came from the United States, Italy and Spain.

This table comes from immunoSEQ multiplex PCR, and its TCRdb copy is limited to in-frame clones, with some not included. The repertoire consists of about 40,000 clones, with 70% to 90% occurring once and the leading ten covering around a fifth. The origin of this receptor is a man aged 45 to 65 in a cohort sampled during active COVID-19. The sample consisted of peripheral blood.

This CDR3 reads CATGGQPDTQYF. For the CDR3, the DNA is TGTGCCACCGGAGGGCAGCCAGATACGCAGTATTTT. V and J are TRBV19 and TRBJ2-3, with D possibly TRBD2 on 6 matching bases. Trimming stripped 10 bases from V and 4 bases from J, with 12 bases between. The V gene's germline CDR1 is LNHDA and CDR2 SQIVND (reference sequence). This CDR3 is 12 amino acids long.